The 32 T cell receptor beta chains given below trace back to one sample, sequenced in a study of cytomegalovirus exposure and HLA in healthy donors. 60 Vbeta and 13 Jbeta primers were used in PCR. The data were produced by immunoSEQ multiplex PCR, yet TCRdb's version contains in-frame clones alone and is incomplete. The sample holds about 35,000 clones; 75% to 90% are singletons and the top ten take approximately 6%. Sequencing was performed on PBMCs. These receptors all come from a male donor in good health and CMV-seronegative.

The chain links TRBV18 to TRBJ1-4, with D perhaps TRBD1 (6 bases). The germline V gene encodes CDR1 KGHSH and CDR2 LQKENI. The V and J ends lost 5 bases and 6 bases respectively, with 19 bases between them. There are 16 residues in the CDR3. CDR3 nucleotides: TGTGCCAGCTCATTTCAAACAGGCCCAGGGGATGAAAAACTGTTTTTT. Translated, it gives CASSFQTGPGDEKLFF.

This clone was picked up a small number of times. The CDR3 coding sequence is TGTGCCAGCTTCACGACAGGTGACTATGGCTACACCTTC. The encoded protein is CASFTTGDYGYTF. V gene TRBV2 combines with J gene TRBJ1-2, with D possibly matching TRBD1 (6 bases). Trimming cost V 8 bases and J 3 bases, with 13 bases left between them. The germline V gene encodes CDR1 SNHLY and CDR2 FYNNEI. The CDR3 runs to 13 residues. Full variable domain (rest looked up from reference TRBV2 and TRBJ1-2): EPEVTQTPSHQVTQMGQEVILRCVPISNHLYFYWYRQILGQKVEFLVSFYNNEISEKSEIFDDQFSVERPDGSNFTLKIRSTKLEDSAMYFCASFTTGDYGYTFGSGTRLTVV.

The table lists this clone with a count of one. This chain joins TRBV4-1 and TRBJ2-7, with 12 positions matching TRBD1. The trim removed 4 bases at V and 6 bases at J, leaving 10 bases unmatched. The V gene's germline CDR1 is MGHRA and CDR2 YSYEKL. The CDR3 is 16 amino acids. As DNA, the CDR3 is TGCGCCAGCAGCCGCCCCTTAAGGGACAGGGGGCGCGAGCAGTACTTC. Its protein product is CASSRPLRDRGREQYF.

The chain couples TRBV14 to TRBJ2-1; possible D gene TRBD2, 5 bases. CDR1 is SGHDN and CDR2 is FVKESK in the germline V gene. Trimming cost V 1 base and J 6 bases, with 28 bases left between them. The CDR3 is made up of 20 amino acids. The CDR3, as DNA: TGTGCCAGCAGCCAAGGATCTTATCATCTCACTACTAGGGAGTTCAATGAGCAGTTCTTC. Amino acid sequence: CASSQGSYHLTTREFNEQFF.

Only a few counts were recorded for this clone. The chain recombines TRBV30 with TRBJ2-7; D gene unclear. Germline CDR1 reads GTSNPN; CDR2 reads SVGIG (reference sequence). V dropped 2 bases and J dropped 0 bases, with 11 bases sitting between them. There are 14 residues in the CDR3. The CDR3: CAWSRLMSSYEQYF. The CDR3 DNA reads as TGTGCCTGGAGTCGACTGATGAGCTCCTACGAGCAGTACTTC.

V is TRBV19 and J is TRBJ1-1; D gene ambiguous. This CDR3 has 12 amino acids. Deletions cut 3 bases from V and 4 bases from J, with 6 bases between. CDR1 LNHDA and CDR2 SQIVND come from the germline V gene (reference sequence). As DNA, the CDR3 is TGTGCCAGTAGTATCTCGCGCACTGAAGCTTTCTTT. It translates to CASSISRTEAFF.

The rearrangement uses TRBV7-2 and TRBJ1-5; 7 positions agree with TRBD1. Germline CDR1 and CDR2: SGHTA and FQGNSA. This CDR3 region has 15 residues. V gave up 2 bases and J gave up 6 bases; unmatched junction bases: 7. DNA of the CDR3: TGTGCCAGCAGCTTAAAAGGGGGCACGGGTCAGCCCCAGCATTTT. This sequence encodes CASSLKGGTGQPQHF.

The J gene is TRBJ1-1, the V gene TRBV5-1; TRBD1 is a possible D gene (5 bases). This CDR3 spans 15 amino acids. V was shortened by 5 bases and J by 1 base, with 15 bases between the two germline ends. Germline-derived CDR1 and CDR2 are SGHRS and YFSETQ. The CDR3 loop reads CASSSPAGTNTEAFF. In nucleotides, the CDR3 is TGCGCCAGCAGTTCCCCGGCGGGGACGAACACTGAAGCTTTCTTT.

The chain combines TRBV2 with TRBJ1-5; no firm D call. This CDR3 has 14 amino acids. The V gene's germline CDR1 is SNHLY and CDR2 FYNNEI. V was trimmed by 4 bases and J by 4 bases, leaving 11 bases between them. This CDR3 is CASSASQANQPQHF. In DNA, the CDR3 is TGTGCCAGCAGTGCAAGCCAGGCGAATCAGCCCCAGCATTTT.

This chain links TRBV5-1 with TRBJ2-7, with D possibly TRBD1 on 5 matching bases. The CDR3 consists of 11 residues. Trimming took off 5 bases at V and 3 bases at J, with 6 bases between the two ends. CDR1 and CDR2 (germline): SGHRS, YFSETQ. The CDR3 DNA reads TGCGCCAGCAGTCAGGGCTACGAGCAGTACTTC. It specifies CASSQGYEQYF.

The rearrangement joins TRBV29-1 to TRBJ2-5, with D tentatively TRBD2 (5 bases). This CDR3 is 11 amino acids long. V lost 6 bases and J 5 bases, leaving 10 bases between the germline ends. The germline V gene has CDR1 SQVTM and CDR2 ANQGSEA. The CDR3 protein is CSVRSGETQYF. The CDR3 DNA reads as TGCAGCGTCCGTTCGGGGGAGACCCAGTACTTC.

This CDR3 reads CASSEAFRGVSDTQYF. The CDR3 DNA sequence: TGTGCCAGCAGTGAGGCGTTCCGGGGTGTGAGTGATACGCAGTATTTT. The rearrangement uses TRBV2 and TRBJ2-3; D possibly corresponds to TRBD2 (5 bases). CDR3 size: 16 residues. Looked up from germline, CDR1 is SNHLY and CDR2 is FYNNEI. V was shortened by 3 bases and J by 6 bases, with 19 bases between the two germline ends.

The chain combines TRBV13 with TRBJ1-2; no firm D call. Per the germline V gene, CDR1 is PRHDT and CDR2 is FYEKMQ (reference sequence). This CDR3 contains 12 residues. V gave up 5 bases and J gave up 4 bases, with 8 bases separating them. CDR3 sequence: CASSLRSYGYTF. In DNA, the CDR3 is TGTGCCAGCAGCCTGAGAAGCTATGGCTACACCTTC. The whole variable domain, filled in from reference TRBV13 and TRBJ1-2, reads AAGVIQSPRHLIKEKRETATLKCYPIPRHDTVYWYQQGPGQDPQFLISFYEKMQSDKGSIPDRFSAQQFSDYHSELNMSSLELGDSALYFCASSLRSYGYTFGSGTRLTVV.

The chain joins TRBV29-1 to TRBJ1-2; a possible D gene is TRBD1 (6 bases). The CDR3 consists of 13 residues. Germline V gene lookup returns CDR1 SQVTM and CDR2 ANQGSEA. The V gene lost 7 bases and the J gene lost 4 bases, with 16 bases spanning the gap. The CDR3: CSAGDRSLYGYTF. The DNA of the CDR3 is TGCAGCGCTGGAGACAGGTCCCTCTATGGCTACACCTTC.

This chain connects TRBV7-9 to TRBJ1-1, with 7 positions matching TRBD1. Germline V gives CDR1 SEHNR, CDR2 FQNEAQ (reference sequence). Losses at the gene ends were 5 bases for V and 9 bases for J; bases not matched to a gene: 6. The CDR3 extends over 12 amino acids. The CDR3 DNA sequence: TGTGCCAGCAGCCCTCCGACAGGGCAAGCTTTCTTT. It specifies CASSPPTGQAFF.

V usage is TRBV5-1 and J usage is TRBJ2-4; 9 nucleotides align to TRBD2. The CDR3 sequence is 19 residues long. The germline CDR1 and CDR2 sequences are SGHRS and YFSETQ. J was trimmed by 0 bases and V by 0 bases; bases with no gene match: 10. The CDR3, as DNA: TGCGCCAGCAGCTTGGTGCCCAGCGGGGGGCCGGTAGCCAAAAACATTCAGTACTTC. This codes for CASSLVPSGGPVAKNIQYF.

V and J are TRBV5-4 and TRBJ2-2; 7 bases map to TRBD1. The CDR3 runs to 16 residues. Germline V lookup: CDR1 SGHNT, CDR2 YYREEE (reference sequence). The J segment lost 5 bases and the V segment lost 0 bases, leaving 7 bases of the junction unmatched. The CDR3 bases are TGTGCCAGCAGCTTGGAAGGGGGCCCCCGAACCGGGGAGCTGTTTTTT. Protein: CASSLEGGPRTGELFF.

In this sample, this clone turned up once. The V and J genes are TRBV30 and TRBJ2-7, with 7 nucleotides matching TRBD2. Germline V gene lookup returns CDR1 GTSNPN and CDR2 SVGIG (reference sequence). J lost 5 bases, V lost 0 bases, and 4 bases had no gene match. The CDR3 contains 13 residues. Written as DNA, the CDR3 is TGTGCCTGGAGTGTAAGGCTAGCGGACGAGCAGTACTTC. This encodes CAWSVRLADEQYF.

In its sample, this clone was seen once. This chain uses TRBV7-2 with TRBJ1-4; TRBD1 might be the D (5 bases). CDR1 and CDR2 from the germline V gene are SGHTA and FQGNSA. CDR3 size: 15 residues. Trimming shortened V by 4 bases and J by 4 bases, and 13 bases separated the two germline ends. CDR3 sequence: CASSSQGGVNEKLFF. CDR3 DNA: TGTGCCAGCAGCTCCCAGGGAGGGGTTAATGAAAAACTGTTTTTT.

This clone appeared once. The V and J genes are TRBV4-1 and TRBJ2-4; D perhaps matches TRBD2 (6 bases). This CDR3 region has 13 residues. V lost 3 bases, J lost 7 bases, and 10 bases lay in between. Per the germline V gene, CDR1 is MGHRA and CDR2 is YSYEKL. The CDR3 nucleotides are TGCGCCAGCAGCCATTCTAGCGAGAACATTCAGTACTTC. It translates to CASSHSSENIQYF.

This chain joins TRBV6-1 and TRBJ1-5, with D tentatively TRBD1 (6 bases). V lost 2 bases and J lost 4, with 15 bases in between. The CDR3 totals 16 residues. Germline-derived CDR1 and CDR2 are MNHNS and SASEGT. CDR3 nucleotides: TGTGCCAGCAGTGAATATGGGGGGGCAGGGAATCAGCCCCAGCATTTT. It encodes CASSEYGGAGNQPQHF.

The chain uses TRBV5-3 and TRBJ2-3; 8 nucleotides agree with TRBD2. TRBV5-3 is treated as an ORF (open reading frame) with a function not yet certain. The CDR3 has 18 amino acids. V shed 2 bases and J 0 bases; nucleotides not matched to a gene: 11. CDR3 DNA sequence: TGTGCCAGAAGCTTTGGGACTTTCGGCGGGGGGAGCACAGATACGCAGTATTTT. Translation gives CARSFGTFGGGSTDTQYF.

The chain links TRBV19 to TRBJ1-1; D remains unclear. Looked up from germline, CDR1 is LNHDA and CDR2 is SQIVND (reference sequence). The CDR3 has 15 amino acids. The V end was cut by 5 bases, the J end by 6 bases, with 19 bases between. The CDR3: CASSSERRESAEAFF. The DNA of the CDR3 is TGTGCCAGTAGTTCCGAGAGAAGGGAGTCGGCTGAAGCTTTCTTT.

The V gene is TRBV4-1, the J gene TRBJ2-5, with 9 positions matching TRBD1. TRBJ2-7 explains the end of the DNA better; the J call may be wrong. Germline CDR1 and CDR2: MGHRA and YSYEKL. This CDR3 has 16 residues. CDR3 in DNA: TGCGCCAGCAGCCGCTCGGGGACAGGGAGCTCCTACGAGCAGTACTTC. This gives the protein CASSRSGTGSSYEQYF.

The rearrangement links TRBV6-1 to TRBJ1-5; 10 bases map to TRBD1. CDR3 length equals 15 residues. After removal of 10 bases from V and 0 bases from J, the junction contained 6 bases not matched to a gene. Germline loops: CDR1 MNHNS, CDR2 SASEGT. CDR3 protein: CATRTGGYSNQPQHF. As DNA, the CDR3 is TGTGCCACCCGGACAGGGGGATATAGCAATCAGCCCCAGCATTTT.

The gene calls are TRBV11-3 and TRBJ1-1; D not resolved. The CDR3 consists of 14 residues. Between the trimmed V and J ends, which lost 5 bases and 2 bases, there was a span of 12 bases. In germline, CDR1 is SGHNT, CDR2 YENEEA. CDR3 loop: CASSARGLNTEAFF. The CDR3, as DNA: TGTGCCAGCAGCGCCAGAGGTTTAAACACTGAAGCTTTCTTT.

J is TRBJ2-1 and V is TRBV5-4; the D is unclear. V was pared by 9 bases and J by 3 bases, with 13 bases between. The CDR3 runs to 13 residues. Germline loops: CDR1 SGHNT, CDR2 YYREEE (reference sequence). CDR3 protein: CATRDTRYNEQFF. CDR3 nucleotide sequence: TGTGCCACCCGCGATACCCGCTACAATGAGCAGTTCTTC.

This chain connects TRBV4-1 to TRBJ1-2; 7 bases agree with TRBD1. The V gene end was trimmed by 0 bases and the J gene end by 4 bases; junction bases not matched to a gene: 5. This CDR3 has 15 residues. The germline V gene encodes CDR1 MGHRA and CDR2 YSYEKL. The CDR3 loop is CASSQDRNRGYGYTF. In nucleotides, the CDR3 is TGCGCCAGCAGCCAAGATAGGAACAGGGGCTATGGCTACACCTTC.

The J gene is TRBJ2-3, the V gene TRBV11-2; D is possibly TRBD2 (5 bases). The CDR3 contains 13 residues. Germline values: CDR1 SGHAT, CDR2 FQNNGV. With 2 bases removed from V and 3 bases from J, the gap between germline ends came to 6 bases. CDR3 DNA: TGTGCCAGCAGCTTAAGAGGGACAGATACGCAGTATTTT. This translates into CASSLRGTDTQYF.

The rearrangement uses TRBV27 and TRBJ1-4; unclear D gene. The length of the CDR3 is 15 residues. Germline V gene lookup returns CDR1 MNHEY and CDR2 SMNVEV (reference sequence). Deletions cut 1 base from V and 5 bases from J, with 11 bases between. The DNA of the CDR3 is TGTGCCAGCAGTTTATGGGCAGACCCCAATGAAAAACTGTTTTTT. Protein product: CASSLWADPNEKLFF.

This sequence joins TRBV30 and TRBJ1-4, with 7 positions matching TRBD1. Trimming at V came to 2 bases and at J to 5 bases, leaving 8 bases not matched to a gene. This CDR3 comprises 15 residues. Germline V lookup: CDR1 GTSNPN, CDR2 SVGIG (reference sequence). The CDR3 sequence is CAWSTPGQLNEKLFF. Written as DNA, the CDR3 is TGTGCCTGGAGTACGCCGGGACAGCTAAATGAAAAACTGTTTTTT.

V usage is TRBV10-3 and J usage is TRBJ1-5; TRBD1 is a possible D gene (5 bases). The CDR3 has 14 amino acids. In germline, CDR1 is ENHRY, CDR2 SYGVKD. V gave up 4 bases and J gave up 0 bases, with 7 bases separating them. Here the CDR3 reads CAISGGGSNQPQHF. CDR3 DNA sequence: TGTGCCATCAGTGGGGGGGGTAGCAATCAGCCCCAGCATTTT.